This T cell receptor beta chain was identified during a study of blood T cell repertoires in COVID-19. Across the whole study: PBMCs, B-cell-depleted T cells, or T cells were the source of the cDNA or gDNA that made up the material.

Assay: immunoSEQ multiplex PCR; the TCRdb copy retains only in-frame clones and omits some. The sample lists about 69,000 clones, 90% occurring once. V shed 6 bases and J 3 bases; nucleotides not matched to a gene: 1. The germline gives CDR1 KGHSH, CDR2 LQKENI. CDR3 length equals 13 residues. Sequencing was performed on peripheral blood. The chain recombines TRBV18 with TRBJ2-3; 9 positions agree with TRBD1. This receptor was identified in a man in his fifties or sixties with acute or convalescent COVID-19. DNA of the CDR3: TGTGCCAGCTCCGGACAGGGGACAGATACGCAGTATTTT. As protein: CASSGQGTDTQYF. The full variable domain, its missing parts supplied by reference TRBV18 and TRBJ2-3, is NAGVMQNPRHLVRRRGQEARLRCSPMKGHSHVYWYRQLPEEGLKFMVYLQKENIIDESGMPKERFSAEFPKEGPSILRIQQVVRGDSAAYFCASSGQGTDTQYFGPGTRLTVL.